This T cell receptor beta chain appears in the sequencing data of a study of cytomegalovirus exposure and HLA in healthy donors. Trimming removed 5 bases from V and 6 bases from J, with 11 bases in between. This CDR3 contains 13 residues. CDR1 and CDR2 from the germline V gene are LNHDA and SQIVND (reference sequence). Primers included in the PCR were 60 Vbeta and 13 Jbeta primers. Generated by immunoSEQ multiplex PCR, the TCRdb table keeps only in-frame clones and is missing some. The data show some 150,000 clones, with roughly 80% seen just once and around 6.7% held by the top ten. Study results and caveats: A classifier reportedly called cytomegalovirus status with high sensitivity and specificity. Follow-up analysis later connected one missense variant in DCLRE1C with trimming of TCR beta V- and J-genes.

Turning to this clone: Antigen: not known.

The sequence was obtained from a woman aged 30 to 39 in good health and CMV-seropositive. The rearrangement joins TRBV19 to TRBJ1-5; D possibly corresponds to TRBD1 (6 bases). Specimen: PBMCs. This CDR3 reads CASSYRDSQPQHF. The CDR3 DNA is TGTGCCAGTAGTTACAGGGATTCTCAGCCCCAGCATTTT.